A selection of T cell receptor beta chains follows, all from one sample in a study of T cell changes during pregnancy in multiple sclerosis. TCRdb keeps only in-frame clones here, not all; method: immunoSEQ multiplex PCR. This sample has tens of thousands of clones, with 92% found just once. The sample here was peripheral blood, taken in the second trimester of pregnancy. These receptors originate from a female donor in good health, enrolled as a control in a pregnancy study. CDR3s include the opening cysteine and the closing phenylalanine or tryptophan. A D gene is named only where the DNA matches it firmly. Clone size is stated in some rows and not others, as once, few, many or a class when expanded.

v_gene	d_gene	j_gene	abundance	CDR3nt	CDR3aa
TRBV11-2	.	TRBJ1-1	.	TGTGCCAGCAGCTTCGGCGGTGAAGCTTTCTTT	CASSFGGEAFF
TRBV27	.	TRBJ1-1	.	TGTGCCAGCAGTTTAGTGGGTCGGGAAGAAGCTTTCTTT	CASSLVGREEAFF
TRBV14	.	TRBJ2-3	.	TGTGCCAGCAGCCAGGGAGTGCGGTTCACAGATACGCAGTATTTT	CASSQGVRFTDTQYF
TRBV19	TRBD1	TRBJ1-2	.	TGTGCCAGCAGAGACTCCGGGACAGGAATCTATGGCTACACCTTC	CASRDSGTGIYGYTF
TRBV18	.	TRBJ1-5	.	TGTGCCAGCTCACCTGCGGGCAATCAGCCCCAGCATTTT	CASSPAGNQPQHF
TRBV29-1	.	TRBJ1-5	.	TGCAGCGTTGAAGATGGGAGGGGCGGAGCGAGCAATCAGCCCCAGCATTTT	CSVEDGRGGASNQPQHF
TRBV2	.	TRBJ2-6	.	TGTGCCAGCAGTGACCAGGCTGGGGCCAACGTCCTGACTTTC	CASSDQAGANVLTF
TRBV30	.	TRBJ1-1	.	TGTGCCTGGAGTCAGGGGCCGAACACTGAAGCTTTCTTT	CAWSQGPNTEAFF
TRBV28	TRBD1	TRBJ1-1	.	TGTGCCAGCAGCAAGACAGGGAATGAAGCTTTCTTT	CASSKTGNEAFF
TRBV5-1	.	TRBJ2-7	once	TGCGCCAGCAGCTTGGGTGGTGGCCTCTACGAGCAGTACTTC	CASSLGGGLYEQYF
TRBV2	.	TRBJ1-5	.	TGTGCCAGCAGTGAGAAAATCGGAGGTAGCCAGCCCCAGCATTTT	CASSEKIGGSQPQHF
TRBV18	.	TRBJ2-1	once	TGTGCCAGCTCACCATTCGACAGCTCCTACAATGAGCAGTTCTTC	CASSPFDSSYNEQFF
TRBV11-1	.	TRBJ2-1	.	TGTGCCAGCAGCACTCTAGAGTACAATGAGCAGTTCTTC	CASSTLEYNEQFF
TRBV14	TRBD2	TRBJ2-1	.	TGTGCCAGCAGCCAATTTGCGGGGGGGGGCCTCAATGAGCAGTTCTTC	CASSQFAGGGLNEQFF
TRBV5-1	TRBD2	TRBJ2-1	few	TGCGCCAGCGCTAGGGTAGCGGGGAACAATGAGCAGTTCTTC	CASARVAGNNEQFF
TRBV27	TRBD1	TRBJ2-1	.	TGTGCCAGCAGAGGGCCGGGACAGGGTGCAAATCACAATGAGCAGTTCTTC	CASRGPGQGANHNEQFF
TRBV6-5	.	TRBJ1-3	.	TGTGCCAGCAGTTACTCTCGGGGGTCGAGAGGAAACACCATATATTTT	CASSYSRGSRGNTIYF
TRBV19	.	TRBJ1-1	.	TGTGCCAGTAGTATGGGGGGAAATGAAGCTTTCTTT	CASSMGGNEAFF
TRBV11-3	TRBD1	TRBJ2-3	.	TGTGCCAGCAGCGCCTCCTACCAGGGACAGGGGTCAGATACGCAGTATTTT	CASSASYQGQGSDTQYF
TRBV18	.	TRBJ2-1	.	TGTGCCAGCTCATCCGCCGGGACAGAGCAGTTCTTC	CASSSAGTEQFF
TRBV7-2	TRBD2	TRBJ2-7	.	TGTGCCAGCAGCTTCCTAGCGGCGAACGAGCAGTACTTC	CASSFLAANEQYF
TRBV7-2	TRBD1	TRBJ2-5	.	TGTGCCAGCAGCCCGGGACAGGGACCTACCCAGTACTTC	CASSPGQGPTQYF
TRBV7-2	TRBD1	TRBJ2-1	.	TGTGCCAGCAGAATCGGCCCGGGACAGGGTGAACATGAGCAGTTCTTC	CASRIGPGQGEHEQFF
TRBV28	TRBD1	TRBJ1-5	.	TGTGCCAGCAGGACAGGGCATCAGCCCCAGCATTTT	CASRTGHQPQHF
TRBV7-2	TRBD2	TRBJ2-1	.	TGTGCCAGCAGCTTATGGCCTAGCGGGACTTCGAATGAGCAGTTCTTC	CASSLWPSGTSNEQFF
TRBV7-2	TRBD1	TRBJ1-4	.	TGTGCCAGCAGCCCACGACAGGGGACGGCTGAAAAACTGTTTTTT	CASSPRQGTAEKLFF
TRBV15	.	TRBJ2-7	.	TGTGCCACCAGCAGAGATCGAGGGCCCTACGAGCAGTACTTC	CATSRDRGPYEQYF
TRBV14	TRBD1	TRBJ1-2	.	TGTGCCAGCAGACGACAGGGGGAAACCTATGGCTACACCTTC	CASRRQGETYGYTF
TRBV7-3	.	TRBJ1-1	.	TGTGCCAGCAGCCCCGGACGGGGGAACACTGAAGCTTTCTTT	CASSPGRGNTEAFF
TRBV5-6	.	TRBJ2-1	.	TGTGCCAGCAGCTTGGTGGGGGCGGACAATGAGCAGTTCTTC	CASSLVGADNEQFF
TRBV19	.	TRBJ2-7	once	TGTGCCAGTAGTTATAGAGGGAAATTAAACAGCTACGAGCAGTACTTC	CASSYRGKLNSYEQYF
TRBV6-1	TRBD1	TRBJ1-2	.	TGTGCCAGCTCAAAGGGGGACAGAGACTATGGCTACACCTTC	CASSKGDRDYGYTF
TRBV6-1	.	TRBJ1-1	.	TGTGCCAGCCTCTCTCGAGGGAAAACTGAAGCTTTCTTT	CASLSRGKTEAFF
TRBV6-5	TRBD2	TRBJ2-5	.	TGTGCCAGCACCTATGTGGGGGAGGGGAAGACCCAGTACTTC	CASTYVGEGKTQYF
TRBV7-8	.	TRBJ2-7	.	TGTGCCAGCAGCTTAAGTCCTATCTTCTACGAGCAGTACTTC	CASSLSPIFYEQYF
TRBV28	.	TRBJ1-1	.	TGTGCCAGCAGCTCCCCCGTGGGGCTCACTGAAGCTTTCTTT	CASSSPVGLTEAFF
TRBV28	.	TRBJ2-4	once	TGTGCCAGCAGTTTGGCCGGATTCGGGACCAAAAACATTCAGTACTTC	CASSLAGFGTKNIQYF
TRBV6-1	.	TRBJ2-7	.	TGTGCCAGCAGTGAAATTCCCCATAGCGGCGGTGGGTACTTC	CASSEIPHSGGGYF
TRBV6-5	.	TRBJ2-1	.	TGTGCCAGCAGCCCGGCCTCCGGGGGACGAAATGAGCAGTTCTTC	CASSPASGGRNEQFF
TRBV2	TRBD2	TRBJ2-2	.	TGTGCCAGCAAACCGAGACTAGCGGTTACCGGGGAGCTGTTTTTT	CASKPRLAVTGELFF
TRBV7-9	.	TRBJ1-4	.	TGTGCCAGCAGCCTACAGGAAGCAACTAATGAAAAACTGTTTTTT	CASSLQEATNEKLFF
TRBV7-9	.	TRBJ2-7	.	TGTGCCAGCAGCTTATCTTATAGCGGTGGCGTCGAGCAGTACTTC	CASSLSYSGGVEQYF